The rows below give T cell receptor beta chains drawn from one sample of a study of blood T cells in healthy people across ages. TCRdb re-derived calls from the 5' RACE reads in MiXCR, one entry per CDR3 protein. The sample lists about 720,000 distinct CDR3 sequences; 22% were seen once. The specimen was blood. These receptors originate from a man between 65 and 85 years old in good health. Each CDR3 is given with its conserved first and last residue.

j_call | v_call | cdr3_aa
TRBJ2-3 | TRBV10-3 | CAISGGGGTDTQYF
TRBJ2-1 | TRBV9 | CASSVERGYEQFF
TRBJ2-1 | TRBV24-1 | CATSAGLAGVNEQFF
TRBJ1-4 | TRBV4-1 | CASSQDTGRGRKLFF
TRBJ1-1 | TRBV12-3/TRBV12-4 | CASSWTSMNTEAFF
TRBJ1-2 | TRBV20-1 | CSGIQGAGGYTF
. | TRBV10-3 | CAITADPYEQYF
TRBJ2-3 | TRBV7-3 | CASSLAPPGAQYF
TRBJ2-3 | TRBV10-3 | CAISQQSTDTQYF
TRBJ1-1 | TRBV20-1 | CSARDLTKGGTEAFF
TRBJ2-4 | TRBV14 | CASSQALGIQYF
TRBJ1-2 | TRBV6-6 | CASSTQRGYGYTF
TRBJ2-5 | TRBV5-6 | CASSFRGTGVTETQYF
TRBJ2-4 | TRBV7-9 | CASSQESSNRYIQYF
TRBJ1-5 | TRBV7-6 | CASSLMEGNQPQHF
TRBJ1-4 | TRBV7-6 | CASSPARHTNEKLFF
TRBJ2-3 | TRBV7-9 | CASSTSPGDTQYF
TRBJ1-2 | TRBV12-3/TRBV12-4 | CASSFAGALGYTF
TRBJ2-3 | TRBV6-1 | CASSEAGDAQYF
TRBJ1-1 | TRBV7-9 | CASSLDLRDTEAFF
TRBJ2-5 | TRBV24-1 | CATSDLRFGGQETQYF
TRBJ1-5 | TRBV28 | CASSFSGGFVGSNQPQHF
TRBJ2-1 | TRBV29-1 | CSAPRPGEGEQFF
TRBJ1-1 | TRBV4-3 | CASSQEVGGVWAEAFF
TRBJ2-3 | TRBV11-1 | CASSRDRGAQYF
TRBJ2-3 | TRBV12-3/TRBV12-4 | CASGSADTQYF
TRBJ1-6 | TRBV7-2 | CASSLAAGQTNSPLHF
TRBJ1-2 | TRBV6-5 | CASRRPGQGKGYGYTF
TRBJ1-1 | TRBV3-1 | CASSQPDGESEAFF
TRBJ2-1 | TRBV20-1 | CSARVGYEQFF
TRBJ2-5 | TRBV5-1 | CASSLTGLAGGPSVETQYF
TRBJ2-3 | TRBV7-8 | CASSSRLGTSGESTDTQYF
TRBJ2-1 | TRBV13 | CASSLAQDDEQFF
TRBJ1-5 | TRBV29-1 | CSIGEGVNQPQHF
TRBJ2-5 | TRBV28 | CASSLAGGVAQETQYF
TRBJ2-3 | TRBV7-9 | CASTLMGEGTDTQYF
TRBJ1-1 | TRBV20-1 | CSARAPGANTEAFF
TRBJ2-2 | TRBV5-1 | CASSPDSGELFF
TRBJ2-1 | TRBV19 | CASSPRAEQFF
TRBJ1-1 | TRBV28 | CASSFGGRTEAFF
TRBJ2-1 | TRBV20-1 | CSAPGTSDYNEQFF
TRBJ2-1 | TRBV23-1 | CASSRVPKPYNEQFF
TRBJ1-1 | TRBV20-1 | CSAAGQEKAFF